This TCR beta chain stems from a study of CD8 T cells in ankylosing spondylitis. V trimming: 5 bases; J trimming: 5 bases; junction bases outside the gene matches: 7. In germline, CDR1 is SGHTA, CDR2 FQGNSA. This CDR3 spans 16 amino acids. To note about this clonotype: Its antigen is unidentified.

Each CDR3 protein gets one entry after TCRdb re-called the 5' RACE reads with MiXCR. The sample has about 330,000 distinct CDR3 sequences; 8% are singletons. Study-level findings and limits: Matched ankylosing spondylitis synovial fluid reportedly contained a significantly enriched population of disease-linked clones. Made up of under 10 highly homologous variants, a TCR beta motif appeared characteristic of ankylosing spondylitis blood.

The source is a male donor with ankylosing spondylitis. The genes are TRBV7-2 and TRBJ2-5; 14 bases are shared with TRBD2. Sequenced sample: blood, either unsorted or a sorted T cell fraction (not recorded which). The CDR3 DNA follows: TGTGCCAGCAGCAAGGGACTAGCGGGAGTACGGGAGACCCAGTACTTC. It encodes CASSKGLAGVRETQYF.